This T cell receptor beta chain was documented in a study of CD8 T cells in ankylosing spondylitis. TCRdb re-derived calls from the 5' RACE reads in MiXCR, one entry per CDR3 protein. Of 200,000 to 300,000 distinct CDR3 sequences listed, around 9.2% are singletons. V was cut by 5 bases and J by 7 bases, with 15 bases left in between. This CDR3 has 14 amino acids. Germline CDR1 is SGHTA and CDR2 is FQGNSA. This clonotype was observed at least ten times. This clonotype originated in a male donor with ankylosing spondylitis or in good health (not recorded which). The J gene is TRBJ2-1, the V gene TRBV7-2; D remains unclear. What was sequenced was blood, either unsorted or a sorted T cell fraction (not recorded which). CDR3 nucleotides: TGTGCCAGCAGCCCCCTTAACCGGCCGAATGAGCAGTTCTTC. It translates to CASSPLNRPNEQFF. Filled out from reference TRBV7-2 and TRBJ2-1, the complete variable domain reads GAGVSQSPSNKVTEKGKDVELRCDPISGHTALYWYRQSLGQGLEFLIYFQGNSAPDKSGLPSDRFSAERTGGSVSTLTIQRTQQEDSAVYLCASSPLNRPNEQFFGPGTRLTVL.